The entry that follows covers one TCR beta chain sequence. A single record per CDR3 protein comes from TCRdb applying MiXCR to the 5' RACE reads. The top ten hold more than 25% of the sample, which has approximately 11,000 distinct CDR3 sequences, 6.1% seen once. The time point here: sample taken at primary tumor resection. The sample is drawn from a study of spatial heterogeneity in lung cancer. The TCR originated in a male donor with early-stage non-small cell lung cancer. This specimen consisted of normal lung tissue next to the tumor, obtained at surgery.

CDR3 coding DNA: TGCAGCGTCGAGCGGGAGACCGGGGAGCTGTTTTTT. Amino acids: CSVERETGELFF. This chain links TRBV29-1 with TRBJ2-2; 8 nucleotides align to TRBD2. The junction had 2 bases not matched to a gene; V was cut back by 6 bases and J by 5 bases. The CDR3 loop spans 12 amino acids. CDR1 is SQVTM, CDR2 ANQGSEA, per germline.